The sequence of this T cell receptor (beta chain) was determined in a study of blood T cells in healthy people across ages. Study results and caveats: Naive CD4+ cells and diversity were both higher in long-lived donors than in aged donors.

Primers used in a second PCR of roughly 6 to 11 cycles were a sample-barcoded 5' primer and a J-beta primer mix. TCRdb reanalysed the 5' RACE reads using MiXCR and keeps one entry per CDR3 protein. In the table there are some 1.5 million distinct CDR3 sequences, 25% to 30% of which are singletons. As concerns this clonotype: The antigen is unknown. The junction and the germline gene differ at one end; a read error may be behind it.

Each of the donors had about 9.9 milliliters of peripheral blood drawn into EDTA-treated Vacutainer tubes. PBMCs numbering at least 6 million were isolated per sample. The CDR3 is made up of 12 amino acids. Germline CDR1 reads DFQATT; CDR2 reads SNEGSKA (reference sequence). The V gene is TRBV20-1, the J gene TRBJ2-2, with D perhaps matching TRBD2 (5 bases). The clonotype was recovered from a woman under 40 in good health. Specimen: blood. The CDR3, as DNA: TGCAGTGCTATCGGAAACACCGGGGATCTGTTTTTT. This translates into CSAIGNTGDLFF.